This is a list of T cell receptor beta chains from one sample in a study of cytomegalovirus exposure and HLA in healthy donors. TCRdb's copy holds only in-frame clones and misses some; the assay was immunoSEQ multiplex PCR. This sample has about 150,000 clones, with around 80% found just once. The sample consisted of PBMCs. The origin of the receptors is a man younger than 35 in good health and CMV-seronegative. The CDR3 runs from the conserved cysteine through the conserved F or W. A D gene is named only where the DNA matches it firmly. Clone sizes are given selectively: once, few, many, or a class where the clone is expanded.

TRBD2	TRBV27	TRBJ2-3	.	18	CASSLEASGRASTDTQYF	TGTGCCAGCAGTTTAGAGGCTAGCGGGAGGGCCTCCACAGATACGCAGTATTTT
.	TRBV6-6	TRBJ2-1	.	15	CASSYGESSYNEQFF	TGTGCCAGCAGTTACGGAGAGAGCTCCTACAATGAGCAGTTCTTC
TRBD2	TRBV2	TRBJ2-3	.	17	CASSGGRRGVTTDTQYF	TGTGCCAGCAGTGGGGGCAGACGGGGGGTAACCACAGATACGCAGTATTTT
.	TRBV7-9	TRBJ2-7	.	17	CASSLSSGPSYSYEQYF	TGTGCCAGCAGCTTATCCAGCGGGCCTTCCTATTCCTACGAGCAGTACTTC
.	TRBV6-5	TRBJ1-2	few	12	CASTLAGGRYTF	TGTGCCAGCACACTAGCGGGGGGAAGGTACACCTTC
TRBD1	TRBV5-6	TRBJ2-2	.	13	CASSSDRGRELFF	TGTGCCAGCAGCTCGGACAGGGGAAGGGAGCTGTTTTTT
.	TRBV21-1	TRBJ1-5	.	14	CASSPLGGDQPQHF	TGTGCCAGCAGCCCCCTAGGGGGAGATCAGCCCCAGCATTTT
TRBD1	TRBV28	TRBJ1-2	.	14	CASRGDSTFGGYTF	TGTGCCAGCAGGGGGGACAGCACGTTCGGGGGCTACACCTTC
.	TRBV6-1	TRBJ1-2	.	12	CASSEGRRGYTF	TGTGCCAGCAGTGAAGGGAGGCGTGGCTACACCTTC
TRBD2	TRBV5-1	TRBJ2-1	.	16	CASSLEGTSGTWGQFF	TGCGCCAGCAGCTTGGAGGGGACTAGCGGGACCTGGGGGCAGTTCTTC
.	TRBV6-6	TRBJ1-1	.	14	CASSYDTGDTEAFF	TGTGCCAGCAGTTACGACACGGGGGACACTGAAGCTTTCTTT
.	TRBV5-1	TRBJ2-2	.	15	CASVPGQLNTGELFF	TGCGCCAGCGTACCGGGACAACTGAACACCGGGGAGCTGTTTTTT
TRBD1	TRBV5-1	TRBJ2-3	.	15	CASSLGDRETDTQYF	TGCGCCAGCAGCTTGGGGGACAGGGAAACAGATACGCAGTATTTT
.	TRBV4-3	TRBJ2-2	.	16	CASSQDKNRDTGELFF	TGCGCCAGCAGCCAAGATAAGAACAGGGACACCGGGGAGCTGTTTTTT
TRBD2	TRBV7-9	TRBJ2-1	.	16	CASSLGLAGEYGEQFF	TGTGCCAGCAGCTTAGGACTAGCGGGAGAGTATGGTGAGCAGTTCTTC
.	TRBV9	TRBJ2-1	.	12	CASSALYNEQFF	TGTGCCAGCAGTGCCCTATACAATGAGCAGTTCTTC
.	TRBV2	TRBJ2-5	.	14	CASSVGEVVETQYF	TGTGCCAGCAGTGTCGGGGAGGTTGTGGAGACCCAGTACTTC
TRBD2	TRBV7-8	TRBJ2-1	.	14	CASGGLAVNNEQFF	TGTGCCAGCGGGGGACTAGCGGTTAACAATGAGCAGTTCTTC
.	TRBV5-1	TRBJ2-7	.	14	CASTLGTSFPEQYF	TGCGCCAGCACCCTCGGGACTTCCTTCCCCGAGCAGTACTTC
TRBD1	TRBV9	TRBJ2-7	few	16	CASSAAGGRDGYEQYF	TGTGCCAGCAGCGCCGCAGGGGGCAGGGATGGCTACGAGCAGTACTTC
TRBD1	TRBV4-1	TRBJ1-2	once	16	CASSQGQGALNYGYTF	TGCGCCAGCAGCCAGGGACAGGGGGCCCTGAACTATGGCTACACCTTC